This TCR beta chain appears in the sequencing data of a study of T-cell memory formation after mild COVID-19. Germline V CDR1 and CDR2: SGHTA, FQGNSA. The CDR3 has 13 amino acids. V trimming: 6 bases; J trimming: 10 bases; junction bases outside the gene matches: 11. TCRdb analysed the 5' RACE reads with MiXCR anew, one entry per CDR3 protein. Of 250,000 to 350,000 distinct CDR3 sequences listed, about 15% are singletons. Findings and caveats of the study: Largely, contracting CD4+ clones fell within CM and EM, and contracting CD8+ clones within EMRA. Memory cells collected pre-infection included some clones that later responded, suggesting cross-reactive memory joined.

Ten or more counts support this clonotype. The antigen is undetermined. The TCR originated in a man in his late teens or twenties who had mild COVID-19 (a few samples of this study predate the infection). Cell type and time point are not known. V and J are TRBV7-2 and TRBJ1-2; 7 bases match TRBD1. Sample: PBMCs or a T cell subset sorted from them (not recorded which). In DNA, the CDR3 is TGTGCCAGCAGGTTCGGGACAGTCAATTTCTACACCTTC. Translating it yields CASRFGTVNFYTF.